A single sample gave rise to the 20 T cell receptor beta chains below, sequenced in a study of CD8 T cells in ankylosing spondylitis. MiXCR, run by TCRdb on the 5' RACE reads, gives a single entry per CDR3 protein. In the table there are around 280,000 distinct CDR3 sequences, over 15% of which are singletons. The sample was blood, either unsorted or a sorted T cell fraction (not recorded which). The receptors come from a male donor with ankylosing spondylitis or in good health (not recorded which).

This clonotype was counted only a few times. J is TRBJ1-5 and V is TRBV28; 7 bases map to TRBD1. The junction had 3 bases not matched to a gene; V was cut back by 1 base and J by 3 bases. The CDR3 sequence is 15 residues long. The germline gives CDR1 MDHEN, CDR2 SYDVKM. As DNA, the CDR3 is TGTGCCAGCAGTTTATTAGGGGGCGACAATCAGCCCCAGCATTTT. The encoded protein is CASSLLGGDNQPQHF.

The sample holds a few counts of this clonotype. The genes are TRBV12-3 or TRBV12-4 and TRBJ1-2; 9 bases map to TRBD1. The CDR3 totals 16 residues. The ends lost 3 bases at V and 4 bases at J; junction bases unmatched: 9. The CDR3 sequence is CASSFGDQTGGYGYTF. The CDR3 coding sequence is TGTGCCAGCAGTTTTGGGGATCAGACAGGGGGCTATGGCTACACCTTC.

This clonotype was detected a few times. This rearrangement joins TRBV28 to TRBJ1-2, with a weak D call TRBD1 (5 bases). V lost 6 bases, J lost 4 bases, and 18 bases lay in between. Germline CDR1 and CDR2: MDHEN and SYDVKM. The CDR3 totals 15 residues. This chain's CDR3 is CASRLSGSSGYGYTF. The CDR3 nucleotides are TGTGCCAGCAGACTATCAGGGAGCTCAGGCTATGGCTACACCTTC.

This clonotype has only a few counts. The chain joins TRBV11-2 to TRBJ1-1; no definite D call. Looked up from germline, CDR1 is SGHAT and CDR2 is FQNNGV. V lost 2 bases to trimming and J lost 6 bases, with 10 bases between them. CDR3 length: 13 residues. The DNA for the CDR3 is TGTGCCAGCAGCTTATCGGCTGGCCCTGAAGCTTTCTTT. Translating it yields CASSLSAGPEAFF.

DNA of the CDR3: TGCGCCAGCAGCTTCGAGGGGACCCGTGGCTACACCTTC. It is translated as CASSFEGTRGYTF. The J gene is TRBJ1-2, the V gene TRBV5-1; D is possibly TRBD1 (5 bases). This CDR3 spans 13 amino acids. Germline loops: CDR1 SGHRS, CDR2 YFSETQ. V dropped 2 bases and J dropped 7 bases, with 12 bases sitting between them.

J is TRBJ2-3 and V is TRBV6-1, with D possibly matching TRBD2 (6 bases). The germline V and J ends were trimmed by 5 bases and 3 bases, with 15 bases remaining between them. The CDR3 sequence is 15 residues long. CDR1 is MNHNS and CDR2 is SASEGT in the germline V gene. The CDR3 DNA sequence: TGTGCCAGCAGTCTAAAACTGGGGGGAACAGATACGCAGTATTTT. Its protein is CASSLKLGGTDTQYF.

This clonotype was seen more than once but under ten times. The chain's CDR3 is CSVGGQYEQFF. CDR3 DNA: TGCAGCGTAGGAGGACAGTATGAGCAGTTCTTC. The rearrangement links TRBV29-1 to TRBJ2-1, with D possibly matching TRBD1 (6 bases). Germline lookup yields CDR1 SQVTM and CDR2 ANQGSEA. V was shortened by 6 bases and J by 8 bases, with 11 bases between the two germline ends. This CDR3 has 11 residues.

This clonotype has a handful of counts. The rearrangement uses TRBV20-1 and TRBJ1-2; 7 positions match TRBD1. This CDR3 has 12 amino acids. The trim removed 5 bases at V and 2 bases at J, leaving 2 bases unmatched. CDR1 is DFQATT, CDR2 SNEGSKA, per germline (reference sequence). The CDR3 sequence is CSAWDSNYGYTF. The CDR3 DNA reads TGCAGTGCTTGGGACAGCAACTATGGCTACACCTTC.

This clonotype was detected a few times. The chain carries TRBV28 and TRBJ2-7; 7 bases agree with TRBD1. Trimming removed 3 bases from V and 0 bases from J; junction bases left unmatched: 5. Germline-derived CDR1 and CDR2 are MDHEN and SYDVKM. The CDR3 consists of 15 residues. The CDR3 here is CASSLTGIGSYEQYV. Here the CDR3 DNA reads TGTGCCAGCAGTTTGACAGGGATCGGCTCCTACGAGCAGTACGTC.

The chain employs TRBV28 and TRBJ1-3, with D tentatively TRBD1 (5 bases). The germline V and J ends were trimmed by 2 bases and 3 bases, with 11 bases remaining between them. CDR3 length: 15 amino acids. Per the germline V gene, CDR1 is MDHEN and CDR2 is SYDVKM. CDR3 loop: CASSLSKGLGNTIYF. CDR3 nucleotides: TGTGCCAGCAGTTTAAGCAAGGGGCTTGGAAACACCATATATTTT.

V usage is TRBV4-1 and J usage is TRBJ2-1; a weak D match, TRBD1 (5 bases). Per germline, CDR1 MGHRA and CDR2 YSYEKL. V was trimmed by 4 bases and J by 2 bases, leaving 12 bases between them. CDR3 size: 15 residues. CDR3 residues: CASSREGVAYNEQFF. The CDR3 region has the DNA TGCGCCAGCAGCCGGGAAGGGGTAGCCTACAATGAGCAGTTCTTC.

This clonotype has a handful of counts. This chain joins TRBV4-1 and TRBJ2-3; possibly TRBD1 or TRBD2 for D (5 bases each). The CDR3 totals 14 residues. Deletions cut 6 bases from V and 5 bases from J, with 15 bases between. CDR1 is MGHRA and CDR2 is YSYEKL in the germline V gene. The chain's CDR3 is CASRVRDLLDTQYF. CDR3 bases: TGCGCCAGCAGGGTACGGGACCTCTTAGATACGCAGTATTTT.

This clonotype has more than one count but fewer than ten. The chain uses TRBV5-1 and TRBJ2-2; D unresolved. Deletions cut 0 bases from V and 0 bases from J, with 6 bases between. CDR1 and CDR2 from the germline V gene are SGHRS and YFSETQ. This CDR3 region has 15 residues. The DNA of the CDR3 is TGCGCCAGCAGCTTGGAATTGGCGAACACCGGGGAGCTGTTTTTT. It encodes CASSLELANTGELFF.

About this clonotype itself: The DNA is omitted, as the CDR3 cannot be located on it reliably, and the CDR3 follows TCRdb's listing. J is TRBJ2-2 and V is TRBV4-2; the D call of TRBD2 is as the table states it, not checked on the DNA. The CDR3 spans 18 residues, counting both ends. Germline values: CDR1 LGHNA, CDR2 YNFKEQ. CDR3 protein: CASSNLGLAGGGTGSCFF.

The chain uses TRBV5-5 and TRBJ1-3; D unclear. The V gene's germline CDR1 is SGHKS and CDR2 YYEKEE (reference sequence). The CDR3 consists of 16 residues. Trimming left V 1 base short and J 0 bases short, with 11 bases between. The CDR3 protein is CASSLRRPLSGNTIYF. The CDR3 region has the DNA TGTGCCAGCAGCTTGCGCAGGCCCCTCTCTGGAAACACCATATATTTT.

The sample holds a few counts of this clonotype. The chain uses TRBV28 and TRBJ2-2; D might be TRBD1 (6 bases). The germline V gene encodes CDR1 MDHEN and CDR2 SYDVKM. The CDR3 runs 13 residues. Trimming cost V 6 bases and J 5 bases, with 10 bases left between them. The CDR3 bases are TGTGCCAGCAGACCAACAGGGACCGGGGAGCTGTTTTTT. Translating gives CASRPTGTGELFF.

In its sample, this clonotype was seen many times. CDR3 region: CSAIRAVDIQYF. The CDR3 nucleotides read TGCAGTGCTATAAGGGCGGTTGACATTCAGTACTTC. The chain joins TRBV20-1 to TRBJ2-4, with D unclear. From germline, CDR1 is DFQATT and CDR2 SNEGSKA (reference sequence). The CDR3 is made up of 12 amino acids. V was pared by 4 bases and J by 8 bases, with 12 bases between.

This clonotype was counted only a few times. The V and J genes are TRBV29-1 and TRBJ2-7, with 8 bases identical to TRBD2. Germline V gene data show CDR1 as SQVTM and CDR2 as ANQGSEA. V lost 4 bases to trimming and J lost 2 bases; unmatched junction nucleotides: 10. The CDR3 covers 15 residues. The DNA of the CDR3 is TGCAGCGTTGGCAAGGAGCGGGAGCGAACCTACGAGCAGTACGTC. Translated: CSVGKERERTYEQYV.

The table lists this clonotype with a few counts. V gene TRBV6-1 combines with J gene TRBJ2-7; the D gene is possibly TRBD2 (6 bases). The CDR3 is 12 residues long. The V gene's germline CDR1 is MNHNS and CDR2 SASEGT. Trimming left V 1 base short and J 6 bases short, with 7 bases between. The CDR3 loop reads CASSEVGGEQYV. The CDR3 bases are TGTGCCAGCAGTGAAGTCGGGGGCGAGCAGTACGTC.

The genes are TRBV28 and TRBJ2-1, with TRBD2 matching 11 bases. The V gene's germline CDR1 is MDHEN and CDR2 SYDVKM. Trimming at V came to 5 bases and at J to 7 bases, leaving 10 bases not matched to a gene. The CDR3 spans 16 residues. The chain's CDR3 is CASSGNSGRAGNEQFF. The CDR3 coding sequence is TGTGCCAGCAGTGGGAATAGCGGGAGGGCCGGGAATGAGCAGTTCTTC.